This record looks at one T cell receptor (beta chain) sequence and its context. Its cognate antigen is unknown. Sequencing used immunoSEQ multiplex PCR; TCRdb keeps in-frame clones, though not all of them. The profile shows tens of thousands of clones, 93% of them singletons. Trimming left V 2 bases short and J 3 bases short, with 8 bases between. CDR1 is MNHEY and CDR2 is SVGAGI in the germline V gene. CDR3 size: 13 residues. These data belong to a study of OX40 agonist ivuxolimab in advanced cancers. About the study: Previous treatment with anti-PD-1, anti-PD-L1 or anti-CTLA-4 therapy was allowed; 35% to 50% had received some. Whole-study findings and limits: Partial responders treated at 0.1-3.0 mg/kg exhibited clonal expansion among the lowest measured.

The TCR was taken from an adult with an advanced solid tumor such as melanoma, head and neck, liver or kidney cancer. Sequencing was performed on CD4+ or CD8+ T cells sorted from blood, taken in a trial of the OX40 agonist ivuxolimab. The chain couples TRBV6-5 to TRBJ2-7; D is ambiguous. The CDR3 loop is CASSYTSNYEQYF. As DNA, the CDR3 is TGTGCCAGCAGTTACACGTCCAACTACGAGCAGTACTTC.